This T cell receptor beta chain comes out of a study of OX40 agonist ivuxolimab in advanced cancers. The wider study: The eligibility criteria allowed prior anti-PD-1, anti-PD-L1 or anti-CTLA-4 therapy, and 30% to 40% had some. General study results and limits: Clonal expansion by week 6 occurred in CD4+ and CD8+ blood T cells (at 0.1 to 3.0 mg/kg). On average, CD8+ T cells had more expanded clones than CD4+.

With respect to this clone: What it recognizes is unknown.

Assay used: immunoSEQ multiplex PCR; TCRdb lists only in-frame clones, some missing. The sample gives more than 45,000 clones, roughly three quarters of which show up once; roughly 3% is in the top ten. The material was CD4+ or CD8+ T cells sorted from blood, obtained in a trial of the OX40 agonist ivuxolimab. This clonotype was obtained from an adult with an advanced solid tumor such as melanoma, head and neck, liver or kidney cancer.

The CDR3: CASSGQGARFNTEAFF. Here the CDR3 DNA reads TGTGCCAGCAGTGGACAGGGGGCAAGGTTTAACACTGAAGCTTTCTTT. V and J are TRBV2 and TRBJ1-1; TRBD1 aligns across 10 bases. Germline V gives CDR1 SNHLY, CDR2 FYNNEI. After removal of 4 bases from V and 2 bases from J, the junction contained 7 bases not matched to a gene. This CDR3 is built from 16 residues. Supplemented by reference TRBV2 and TRBJ1-1, the full variable domain reads EPEVTQTPSHQVTQMGQEVILRCVPISNHLYFYWYRQILGQKVEFLVSFYNNEISEKSEIFDDQFSVERPDGSNFTLKIRSTKLEDSAMYFCASSGQGARFNTEAFFGQGTRLTVV.